The clone carrying this T cell receptor (beta chain) was observed at least ten times. Around 9.9 ml of fresh peripheral blood supplied the PBMCs. This entry is derived from a study of T cells in Graves' hyperthyroidism and ophthalmopathy. CDR1 and CDR2 (germline): LNHDA, SQIVND (reference sequence). This CDR3 has 17 amino acids. V gave up 5 bases and J gave up 4 bases; unmatched junction bases: 14. RNA transcripts were the template for amplifying TCR beta CDR3 regions. Primed by the HTBI set, a first-round RT-PCR was run on the TCR CDR3. MiXCR, run by TCRdb on the multiplex PCR reads, gives a single entry per CDR3 protein. The repertoire holds about 740,000 distinct CDR3 sequences, with 11% to 15% as singletons.

The receptor comes from a woman younger than 30 with Graves' hyperthyroidism. Sequenced sample: blood. This chain links TRBV19 with TRBJ1-1, with TRBD1 identical over 9 bases. CDR3 region: CASSAGTGKGWGTEAFF. The CDR3 nucleotides are TGTGCCAGTAGTGCCGGGACAGGGAAGGGGTGGGGCACTGAAGCTTTCTTT.